This T cell receptor (beta chain) was sequenced during a study of beta chain features in type 1 diabetes. General study results and limits: The study found moderately but significantly shorter TCRB CDR3s in all four CD4+ subsets of Type 1 diabetes patients.

All of the isolated RNA was reverse transcribed, so expressed TCRB transcripts were sequenced. Assay: immunoSEQ multiplex PCR; the TCRdb copy retains only in-frame clones and omits some. The data show a few hundred thousand clones, with approximately 14% seen just once and 0.015% to 0.02% held by the top ten. Germline lookup yields CDR1 SEHNR and CDR2 FQNEAQ (reference sequence). Trimming removed 3 bases at V and 11 bases at J, with 10 bases between. The CDR3 contains 11 residues. This clone was recorded a few times. Its specificity is unknown. Input material: naive CD4+ T cells from blood. The origin of this receptor is a young man with type 1 diabetes. V is TRBV7-9 and J is TRBJ1-1; D uncertain. The CDR3 DNA follows: TGTGCCAGCAGCTTCAACCGGTACGCTTTCTTT. It yields the protein CASSFNRYAFF.